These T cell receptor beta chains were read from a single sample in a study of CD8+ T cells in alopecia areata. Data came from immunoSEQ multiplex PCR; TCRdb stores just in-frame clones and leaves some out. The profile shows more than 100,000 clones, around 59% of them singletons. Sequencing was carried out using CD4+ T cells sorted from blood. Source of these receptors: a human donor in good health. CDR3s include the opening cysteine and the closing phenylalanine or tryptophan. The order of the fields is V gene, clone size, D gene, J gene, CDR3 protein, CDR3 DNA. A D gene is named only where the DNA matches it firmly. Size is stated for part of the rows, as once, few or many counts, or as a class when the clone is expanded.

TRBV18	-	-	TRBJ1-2	CASSRVEQGHYGYTF	TGTGCCAGCTCACGAGTGGAGCAGGGTCACTATGGCTACACCTTC
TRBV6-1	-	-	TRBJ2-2	CASSGTLGASGELFF	TGTGCCAGCAGTGGGACCCTAGGGGCGTCCGGGGAGCTGTTTTTT
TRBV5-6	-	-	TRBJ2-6	CASSLTGIGSGANVLTF	TGTGCCAGCAGCTTGACAGGGATAGGATCTGGGGCCAACGTCCTGACTTTC
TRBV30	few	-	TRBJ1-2	CAWDTPQGRGGYTF	TGTGCCTGGGACACCCCACAGGGAAGGGGGGGCTACACCTTC
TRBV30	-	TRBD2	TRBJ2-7	CASGRGGAAHEQYF	TGTGCCTCCGGCCGCGGGGGGGCCGCACACGAGCAGTACTTC
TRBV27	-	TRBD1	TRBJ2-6	CASSLLGQGNSGANVLTF	TGTGCCAGCAGTTTATTGGGACAGGGGAACTCTGGGGCCAACGTCCTGACTTTC
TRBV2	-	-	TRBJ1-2	CAGTDRYGHTF	TGTGCCGGGACCGATCGGTATGGCCACACCTTC
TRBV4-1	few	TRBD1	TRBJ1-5	CASSPTDGTGGNQPQHF	TGCGCCAGCAGCCCCACGGATGGGACAGGGGGGAATCAGCCCCAGCATTTT
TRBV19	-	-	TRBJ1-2	CASTFEGNGKGRTHGYTF	TGTGCCAGTACCTTCGAAGGGAACGGGAAGGGAAGGACTCATGGCTACACCTTC
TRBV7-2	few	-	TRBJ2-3	CASSSHMGGTDTQYF	TGTGCCAGCAGCTCCCATATGGGGGGCACAGATACGCAGTATTTT
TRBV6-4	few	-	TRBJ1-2	CATSTGGGYTF	TGTGCCACCTCGACTGGTGGTGGCTACACCTTC
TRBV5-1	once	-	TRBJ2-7	CASSLESGSQAIREQYF	TGCGCCAGCAGCTTGGAGTCGGGGAGCCAGGCAATCCGCGAGCAGTACTTC
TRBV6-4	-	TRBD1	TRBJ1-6	CASRGQGDSPLHF	TGTGCCAGCCGGGGACAGGGGGATTCACCCCTCCACTTT
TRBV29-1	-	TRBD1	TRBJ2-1	CSVGGGLDEQFF	TGCAGCGTTGGAGGGGGCCTCGATGAGCAGTTCTTC
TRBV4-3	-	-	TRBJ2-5	CASSQGLRHPYQETQYF	TGCGCCAGCAGCCAAGGTTTGAGACATCCGTACCAAGAGACCCAGTACTTC
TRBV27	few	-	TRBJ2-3	CASSPYDLGGTDTQYF	TGTGCCAGCAGCCCCTATGATTTGGGTGGAACAGATACGCAGTATTTT
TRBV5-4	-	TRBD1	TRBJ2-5	CASSLGGQGSQETQYF	TGTGCCAGCAGCTTAGGGGGACAGGGGTCCCAAGAGACCCAGTACTTC
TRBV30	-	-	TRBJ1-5	CAWTQGLNQPQHF	TGTGCCTGGACACAGGGTCTCAATCAGCCCCAGCATTTT
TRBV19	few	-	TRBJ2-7	CASSMAKGTEQYF	TGTGCCAGTAGTATGGCGAAAGGGACCGAGCAGTACTTC
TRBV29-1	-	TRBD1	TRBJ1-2	CSAWDRGSVDGYTF	TGCAGCGCCTGGGACAGGGGATCGGTCGATGGCTACACCTTC
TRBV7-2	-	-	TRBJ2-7	CASSLGPDRTYEQYF	TGTGCCAGCAGCTTGGGACCGGATCGAACCTACGAGCAGTACTTC
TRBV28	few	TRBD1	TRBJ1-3	CASSSGTGTLANTIYF	TGTGCCAGCAGCTCCGGGACAGGGACTCTAGCAAACACCATATATTTT
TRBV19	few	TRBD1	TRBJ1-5	CATDREGGNQPQHF	TGTGCCACGGACAGGGAAGGGGGCAATCAGCCCCAGCATTTT
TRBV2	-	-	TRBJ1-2	CASSEYGTPISSGYTF	TGTGCCAGCAGTGAATATGGGACCCCAATCTCATCAGGCTACACCTTC
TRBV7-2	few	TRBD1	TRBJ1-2	CASSLGGQEGYTF	TGTGCCAGCAGCTTAGGGGGACAGGAGGGCTACACCTTC
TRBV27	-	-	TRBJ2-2	CASKRSANTGELFF	TGTGCCAGCAAAAGGTCCGCGAACACCGGAGAGCTGTTTTTT
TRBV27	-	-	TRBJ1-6	CASSLWQGGSPLHF	TGTGCCAGCAGTTTATGGCAGGGAGGTTCACCCCTCCACTTT